The text below deals with one T cell receptor (beta chain). V was trimmed by 6 bases and J by 0 bases, leaving 11 bases between them. This CDR3 has 14 amino acids. Germline V gene lookup returns CDR1 SQVTM and CDR2 ANQGSEA. Measured with immunoSEQ multiplex PCR; TCRdb has only the in-frame clones, and not every one. Of about 170,000 clones listed, approximately 96% are singletons. The data were obtained in a study of cytomegalovirus exposure and HLA in healthy donors. Study-level background: The 90 to 150 validation repertoires matched the approximately 700 first-cohort repertoires in platform, a later analysis reported.

This sequence was found in a woman under 30 in good health and CMV-seronegative. Sequenced input: PBMCs. The V gene is TRBV29-1, the J gene TRBJ2-2, with D maybe TRBD2 (5 bases). The CDR3 coding sequence is TGCAGCGTGGCTGAGGGCGCGAACACCGGGGAGCTGTTTTTT. It translates to CSVAEGANTGELFF.